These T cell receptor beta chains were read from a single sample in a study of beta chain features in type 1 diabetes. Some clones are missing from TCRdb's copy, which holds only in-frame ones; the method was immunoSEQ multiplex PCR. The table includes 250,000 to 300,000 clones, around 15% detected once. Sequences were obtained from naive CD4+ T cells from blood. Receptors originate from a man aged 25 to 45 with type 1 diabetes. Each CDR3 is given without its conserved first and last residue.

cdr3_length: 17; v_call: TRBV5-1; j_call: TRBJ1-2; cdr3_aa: ASRPQPLTGHQGNYGYT
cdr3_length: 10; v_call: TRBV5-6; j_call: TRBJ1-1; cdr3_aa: ASSLTGTEAF
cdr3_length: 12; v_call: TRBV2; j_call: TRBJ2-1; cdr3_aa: ASRRGGNQGEQF
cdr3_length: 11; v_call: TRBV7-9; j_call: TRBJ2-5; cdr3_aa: ASSQVPEETQY
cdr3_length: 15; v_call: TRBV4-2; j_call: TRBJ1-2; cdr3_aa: ASSQRDRGLSLRGYT
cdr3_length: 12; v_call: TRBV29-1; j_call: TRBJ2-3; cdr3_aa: SVVGLAGGDTQY
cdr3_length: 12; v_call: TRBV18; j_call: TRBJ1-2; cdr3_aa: ASSGLGREDGYT
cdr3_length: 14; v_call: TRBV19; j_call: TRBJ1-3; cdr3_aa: ASSPREGGSGNTIY
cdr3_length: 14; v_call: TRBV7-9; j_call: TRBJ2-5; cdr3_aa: ASSAGTSGRTETQY
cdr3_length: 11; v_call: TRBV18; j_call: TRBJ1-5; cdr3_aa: ASSRDREGPQH
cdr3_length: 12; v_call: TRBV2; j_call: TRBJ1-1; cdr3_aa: ASTAGFWNTEAF
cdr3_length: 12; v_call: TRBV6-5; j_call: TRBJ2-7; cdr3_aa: ASSYSDRRVEQY
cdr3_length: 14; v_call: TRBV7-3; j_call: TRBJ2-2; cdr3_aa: ASSLGGSANTGELF
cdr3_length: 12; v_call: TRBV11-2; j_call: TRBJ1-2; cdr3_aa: ASSMARVNYGYT
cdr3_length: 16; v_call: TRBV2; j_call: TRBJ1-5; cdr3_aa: ASSEDAPGHGSNQPQH
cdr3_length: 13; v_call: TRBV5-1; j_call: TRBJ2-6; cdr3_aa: ASSYGTPGANVLT
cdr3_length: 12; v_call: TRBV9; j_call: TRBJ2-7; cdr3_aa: ASSVGGGFYEQY
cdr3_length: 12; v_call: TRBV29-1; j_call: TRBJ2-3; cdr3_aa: SVVGYLGADTQY
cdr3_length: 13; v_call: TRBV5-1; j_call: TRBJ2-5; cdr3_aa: ASSFLEQGDKTQY
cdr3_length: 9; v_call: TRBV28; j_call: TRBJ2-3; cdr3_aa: ASSLAGVEY
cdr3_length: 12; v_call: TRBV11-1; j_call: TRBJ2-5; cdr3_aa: ASSLRLYQETQY
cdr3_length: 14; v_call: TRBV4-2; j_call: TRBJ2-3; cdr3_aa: ASSQAGTSGTDTQY
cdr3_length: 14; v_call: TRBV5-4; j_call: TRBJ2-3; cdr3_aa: ASSLEAGGPLDTQY
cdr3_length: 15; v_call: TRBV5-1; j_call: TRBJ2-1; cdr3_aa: ASSLLLSGGPYNEQF
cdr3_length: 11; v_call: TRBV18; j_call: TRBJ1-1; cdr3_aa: ASSPTGHGEAF
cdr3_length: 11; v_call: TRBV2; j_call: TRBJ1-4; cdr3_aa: ASSIGAGEKLF
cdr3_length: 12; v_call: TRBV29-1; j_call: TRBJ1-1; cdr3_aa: SVWDPGRDTEAF
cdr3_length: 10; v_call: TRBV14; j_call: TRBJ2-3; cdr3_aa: ASSQYTDTQY
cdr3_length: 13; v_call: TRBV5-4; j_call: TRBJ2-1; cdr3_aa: ASSFSGNPYNEQF
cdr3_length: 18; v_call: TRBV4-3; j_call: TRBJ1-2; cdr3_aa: ASSQDPYRTGRARGYGYT
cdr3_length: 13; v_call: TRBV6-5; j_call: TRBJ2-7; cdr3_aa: ASSYVAGASYEQY
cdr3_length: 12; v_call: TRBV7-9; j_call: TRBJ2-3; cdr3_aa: ASSLQLASDTQY
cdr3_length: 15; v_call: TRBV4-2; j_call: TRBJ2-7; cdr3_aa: ASSQGLGTSVTYEQY
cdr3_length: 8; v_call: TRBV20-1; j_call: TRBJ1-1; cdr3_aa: SAKQAEAF
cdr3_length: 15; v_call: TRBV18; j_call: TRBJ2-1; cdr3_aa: ASSLTPPAGSYNEQF
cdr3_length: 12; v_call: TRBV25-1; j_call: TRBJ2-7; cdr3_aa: ASSAPGGQYEQY
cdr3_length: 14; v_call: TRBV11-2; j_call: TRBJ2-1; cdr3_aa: ASSFDSGSVYNEQF
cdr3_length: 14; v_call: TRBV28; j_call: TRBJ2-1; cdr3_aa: ASSLWRADKADEQF
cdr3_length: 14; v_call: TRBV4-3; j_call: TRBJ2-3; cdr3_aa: ASSQGQARLTDTQY
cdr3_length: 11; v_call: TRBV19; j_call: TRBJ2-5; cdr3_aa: ASSKGAKETQY
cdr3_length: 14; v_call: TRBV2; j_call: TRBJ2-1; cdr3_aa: ASRITSGSIYNEQF
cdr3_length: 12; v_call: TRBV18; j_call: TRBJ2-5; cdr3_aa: ASSPRGNQETQY
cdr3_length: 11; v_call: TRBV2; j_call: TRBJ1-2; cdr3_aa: ASSRDSNYGYT
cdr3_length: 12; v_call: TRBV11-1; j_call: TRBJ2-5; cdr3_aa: ASSFDLTGETQY
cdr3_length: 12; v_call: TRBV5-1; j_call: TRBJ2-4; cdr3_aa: ASSYGAGENIQY
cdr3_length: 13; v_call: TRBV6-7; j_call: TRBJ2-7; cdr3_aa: ASSYPSGFSYEQY
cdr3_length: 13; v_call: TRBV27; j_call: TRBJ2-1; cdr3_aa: ASSATGGAYNEQF
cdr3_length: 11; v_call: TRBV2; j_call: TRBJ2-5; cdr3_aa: ASAEVPQETQY
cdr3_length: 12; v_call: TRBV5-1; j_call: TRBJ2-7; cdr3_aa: ASSLGTDIYEQY
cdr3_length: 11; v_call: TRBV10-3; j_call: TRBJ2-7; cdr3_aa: AISESNPDEQY
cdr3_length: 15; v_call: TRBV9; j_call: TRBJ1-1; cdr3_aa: ASSVAAGAGKNTEAF
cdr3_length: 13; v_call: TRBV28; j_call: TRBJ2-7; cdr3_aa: ASTPPWGHRYEQY